Following are 22 T cell receptor beta chains from one sample sequenced in a study of beta chain features in type 1 diabetes. Study findings and constraints: Moderate but significant shortening of TCRB CDR3s was recorded in all four CD4+ subsets from Type 1 diabetes patients.

These receptors are not linked to any known antigen. The isolated RNA, all of it, was reverse transcribed, so expressed TCRB transcripts were what got sequenced. The protocol was immunoSEQ multiplex PCR, while the TCRdb copy is restricted to in-frame clones and leaves out a portion. The table has 150,000 to 200,000 clones, 50% to 70% seen once. The sequenced material came from naive CD4+ T cells from blood. These TCRs come from a man aged 25-45 years with type 1 diabetes.

The rearrangement joins TRBV7-2 to TRBJ1-2; the match to TRBD1 covers 10 bases. Germline V gene sequence: CDR1 SGHTA, CDR2 FQGNSA. This CDR3 is built from 13 residues. Trimming at V came to 0 bases and at J to 8 bases, leaving 0 bases not matched to a gene. CDR3 in DNA: TGTGCCAGCAGCTTAGCGACAGGGGGCGGCTACACCTTC. Protein sequence: CASSLATGGGYTF.

The chain employs TRBV29-1 and TRBJ1-1; D might be TRBD1 (6 bases). Germline assignment: CDR1 SQVTM and CDR2 ANQGSEA. The germline V and J ends were trimmed by 5 bases and 10 bases, with 11 bases remaining between them. This CDR3 is built from 10 residues. The CDR3 DNA follows: TGCAGCGTTACAGGGCCGGGAGCTTTCTTT. Its translation: CSVTGPGAFF. The complete variable domain, with remaining parts taken from reference TRBV29-1 and TRBJ1-1, reads SAVISQKPSRDICQRGTSLTIQCQVDSQVTMMFWYRQQPGQSLTLIATANQGSEATYESGFVIDKFPISRPNLTFSTLTVSNMSPEDSSIYLCSVTGPGAFFGQGTRLTVV.

The chain couples TRBV7-2 to TRBJ2-3; D gene unclear. The CDR3 length is 14 residues. Looked up from germline, CDR1 is SGHTA and CDR2 is FQGNSA. Trimming stripped 4 bases from V and 1 base from J, with 9 bases between. CDR3 region: CASSYDWGTDTQYF. In nucleotides, the CDR3 is TGTGCCAGCAGCTACGACTGGGGCACAGATACGCAGTATTTT.

The chain joins TRBV10-3 to TRBJ1-1; TRBD1 matches 8 bases. The germline gives CDR1 ENHRY, CDR2 SYGVKD. The junction had 7 bases not matched to a gene; V was cut back by 10 bases and J by 3 bases. This CDR3 has 13 amino acids. The CDR3 loop reads CATDRGLDTEAFF. DNA of the CDR3: TGTGCCACAGACAGGGGCCTGGACACTGAAGCTTTCTTT.

This clone has only a few counts. This chain connects TRBV7-9 to TRBJ2-6, with D perhaps matching TRBD1 (5 bases). V was shortened by 7 bases and J by 6 bases, with 16 bases between the two germline ends. Germline lookup yields CDR1 SEHNR and CDR2 FQNEAQ (reference sequence). The CDR3 contains 15 residues. CDR3 DNA: TGTGCCAGCACCACTGTAGGGGTAGAGGCCAACGTCCTGACTTTC. Translated: CASTTVGVEANVLTF. Using reference TRBV7-9 and TRBJ2-6 for the parts outside the CDR3, the full variable domain is DTGVSQNPRHKITKRGQNVTFRCDPISEHNRLYWYRQTLGQGPEFLTYFQNEAQLEKSRLLSDRFSAERPKGSFSTLEIQRTEQGDSAMYLCASTTVGVEANVLTFGAGSRLTVL.

The chain carries TRBV7-2 and TRBJ2-5; D may be TRBD1 or TRBD2 (6 bases each). With 4 bases removed from V and 9 bases from J, the gap between germline ends came to 12 bases. In germline, CDR1 is SGHTA, CDR2 FQGNSA. The CDR3 is 12 residues long. DNA for the CDR3: TGTGCCAGCAGCTCCAGGGGAGGCTCCCAGTACTTC. This sequence encodes CASSSRGGSQYF. The full variable domain, with the rest looked up from reference TRBV7-2 and TRBJ2-5, is GAGVSQSPSNKVTEKGKDVELRCDPISGHTALYWYRQSLGQGLEFLIYFQGNSAPDKSGLPSDRFSAERTGGSVSTLTIQRTQQEDSAVYLCASSSRGGSQYFGPGTRLLVL.

This chain uses TRBV4-3 with TRBJ2-7; D ambiguous. This CDR3 is built from 13 residues. Trimming stripped 0 bases from V and 7 bases from J, with 10 bases between. Per the germline V gene, CDR1 is LGHNA and CDR2 is YSLEER. The CDR3 loop is CASSQDHFGEQYF. CDR3 nucleotide sequence: TGCGCCAGCAGCCAAGATCACTTTGGGGAGCAGTACTTC.

J is TRBJ1-1 and V is TRBV30, with D unresolved. V was pared by 2 bases and J by 0 bases, with 7 bases between. This CDR3 is built from 13 residues. Germline CDR1 reads GTSNPN; CDR2 reads SVGIG (reference sequence). CDR3 sequence: CAWSFQLNTEAFF. CDR3 coding DNA: TGTGCCTGGAGTTTCCAGCTGAACACTGAAGCTTTCTTT. The variable domain in full, with the rest retrieved from reference TRBV30 and TRBJ1-1, is SQTIHQWPATLVQPVGSPLSLECTVEGTSNPNLYWYRQAAGRGLQLLFYSVGIGQISSEVPQNLSASRPQDRQFILSSKKLLLSDSGFYLCAWSFQLNTEAFFGQGTRLTVV.

This clone was detected a few times. Other DNA sequences in the same sample also yield this CDR3. The rearrangement uses TRBV29-1 and TRBJ2-7; D is uncertain. This CDR3 comprises 10 residues. V shed 6 bases and J shed 2 bases, with 5 bases lying between them. The germline V gene has CDR1 SQVTM and CDR2 ANQGSEA. The CDR3 loop is CSVGTYEQYF. CDR3 nucleotides: TGCAGCGTCGGCACCTACGAGCAGTACTTC.

The rearrangement uses TRBV27 and TRBJ1-1, with D possibly being TRBD1 (5 bases). With 5 bases removed from V and 3 bases from J, the gap between germline ends came to 10 bases. This CDR3 comprises 13 residues. CDR1 MNHEY and CDR2 SMNVEV come from the germline V gene (reference sequence). The DNA of the CDR3 is TGTGCCAGCAGTCCCGGGACCTACACTGAAGCTTTCTTT. Its translation: CASSPGTYTEAFF.

V gene TRBV15 combines with J gene TRBJ2-3; 9 bases are shared with TRBD2. Looked up from germline, CDR1 is LNHNV and CDR2 is YYDKDF (reference sequence). CDR3 size: 17 residues. J was trimmed by 4 bases and V by 1 base; bases with no gene match: 9. CDR3 region: CATSRGVAGVNADTQYF. In DNA form, the CDR3 reads TGTGCCACCAGCAGAGGGGTAGCGGGGGTTAATGCAGATACGCAGTATTTT.

The chain's CDR3 is CASSAKQGGVLNTEAFF. Written as DNA, the CDR3 is TGTGCCAGCAGCGCTAAACAGGGAGGGGTCCTGAACACTGAAGCTTTCTTT. The V call is TRBV7-2, the J call TRBJ1-1; D is perhaps TRBD1 (6 bases). The V gene lost 5 bases and the J gene lost 0 bases, with 19 bases spanning the gap. Germline lookup yields CDR1 SGHTA and CDR2 FQGNSA. The CDR3 is 17 amino acids. The variable domain in full, completed from reference TRBV7-2 and TRBJ1-1, reads GAGVSQSPSNKVTEKGKDVELRCDPISGHTALYWYRQSLGQGLEFLIYFQGNSAPDKSGLPSDRFSAERTGGSVSTLTIQRTQQEDSAVYLCASSAKQGGVLNTEAFFGQGTRLTVV.

This chain joins TRBV29-1 and TRBJ1-5; no firm D call. CDR3 length: 13 residues. V lost 4 bases and J 0 bases, leaving 7 bases between the germline ends. Germline CDR1 reads SQVTM; CDR2 reads ANQGSEA. The CDR3 sequence: CSVAPDSNQPQHF. The CDR3 DNA reads TGCAGCGTTGCGCCAGATAGCAATCAGCCCCAGCATTTT.

This clone appeared a few times. The V call is TRBV29-1, the J call TRBJ2-7, with D possibly called TRBD1 or TRBD2 (5 bases each). CDR3 size: 13 residues. V was pared by 3 bases and J by 3 bases, with 12 bases between. Looked up from germline, CDR1 is SQVTM and CDR2 is ANQGSEA. CDR3 DNA sequence: TGCAGCGTTGATCGGGACGGCGACTACGAGCAGTACTTC. Translation: CSVDRDGDYEQYF.

V gene TRBV7-9 combines with J gene TRBJ2-7; D is perhaps TRBD1 (5 bases). CDR3 length equals 14 residues. CDR1 SEHNR and CDR2 FQNEAQ come from the germline V gene (reference sequence). Trimming took off 0 bases at V and 5 bases at J, with 11 bases between the two ends. The CDR3, as DNA: TGTGCCAGCAGCTTAGCTGGGGCGTTGGACGAGCAGTACTTC. Translated, it gives CASSLAGALDEQYF.

V gene TRBV4-3 combines with J gene TRBJ2-7, with TRBD2 as a possible D gene (5 bases). Deletions cut 4 bases from V and 3 bases from J, with 13 bases between. Per germline, CDR1 LGHNA and CDR2 YSLEER. The CDR3 extends over 14 amino acids. The CDR3 region has the DNA TGCGCCAGCAGCCTTGAACTCCGGGACTACGAGCAGTACTTC. It specifies CASSLELRDYEQYF.

The J gene is TRBJ2-1, the V gene TRBV7-9, with D tentatively TRBD2 (5 bases). V gave up 5 bases and J gave up 5 bases, with 16 bases separating them. The germline CDR1 and CDR2 sequences are SEHNR and FQNEAQ (reference sequence). The CDR3 has 15 residues. The CDR3 protein is CASSPGLRAHNEQFF. CDR3 DNA sequence: TGTGCCAGCAGCCCCGGCTTGCGGGCGCACAATGAGCAGTTCTTC.

The chain links TRBV7-9 to TRBJ2-3, with D possibly being TRBD1 or TRBD2 (5 bases each). With 4 bases removed from V and 10 bases from J, the gap between germline ends came to 12 bases. From germline, CDR1 is SEHNR and CDR2 FQNEAQ (reference sequence). The CDR3 has 12 amino acids. CDR3 DNA: TGTGCCAGCAGCTCGGGACCGGGTGCGCAGTATTTT. Translating it yields CASSSGPGAQYF.

The chain combines TRBV7-9 with TRBJ2-1; TRBD1 matches 8 bases. Germline values: CDR1 SEHNR, CDR2 FQNEAQ (reference sequence). This CDR3 has 15 amino acids. The ends lost 6 bases at V and 8 bases at J; junction bases unmatched: 12. CDR3 in amino acids: CASSFSDRVGDEQFF. In nucleotides, the CDR3 is TGTGCCAGCAGTTTTTCGGACAGGGTGGGCGATGAGCAGTTCTTC.

The chain joins TRBV12-2 to TRBJ2-3; TRBD2 is the table's D call and was not checked against the DNA. TRBV12-2 is listed as a pseudogene. The CDR3 sequence is 16 residues long. The chain's CDR3 is CASRFPRLAGMDTQYF. CDR3 sequence (DNA): TGTGCAAGTCGCTTTCCCCGACTAGCGGGGATGGATACGCAGTATTTT.

The chain joins TRBV29-1 to TRBJ2-3, with 9 bases fitting TRBD2. The CDR3 covers 15 residues. The germline V gene has CDR1 SQVTM and CDR2 ANQGSEA. Germline trimming cut 3 bases from V and 2 bases from J; bases unmatched to any gene: 6. The CDR3 coding sequence is TGCAGCGTTGAGGTGCGGGGGGGCCTCACAGATACGCAGTATTTT. Its translation: CSVEVRGGLTDTQYF.

This clone appeared a few times. The rearrangement links TRBV10-3 to TRBJ2-5; possible D gene TRBD1, 6 bases. The V end lost 2 bases, the J end lost 5 bases, and 12 bases lay between the germline ends. The CDR3 covers 14 residues. Per germline, CDR1 ENHRY and CDR2 SYGVKD. CDR3 loop: CAISEGTGKETQYF. The CDR3 coding sequence is TGTGCCATCAGTGAGGGTACAGGGAAGGAGACCCAGTACTTC.